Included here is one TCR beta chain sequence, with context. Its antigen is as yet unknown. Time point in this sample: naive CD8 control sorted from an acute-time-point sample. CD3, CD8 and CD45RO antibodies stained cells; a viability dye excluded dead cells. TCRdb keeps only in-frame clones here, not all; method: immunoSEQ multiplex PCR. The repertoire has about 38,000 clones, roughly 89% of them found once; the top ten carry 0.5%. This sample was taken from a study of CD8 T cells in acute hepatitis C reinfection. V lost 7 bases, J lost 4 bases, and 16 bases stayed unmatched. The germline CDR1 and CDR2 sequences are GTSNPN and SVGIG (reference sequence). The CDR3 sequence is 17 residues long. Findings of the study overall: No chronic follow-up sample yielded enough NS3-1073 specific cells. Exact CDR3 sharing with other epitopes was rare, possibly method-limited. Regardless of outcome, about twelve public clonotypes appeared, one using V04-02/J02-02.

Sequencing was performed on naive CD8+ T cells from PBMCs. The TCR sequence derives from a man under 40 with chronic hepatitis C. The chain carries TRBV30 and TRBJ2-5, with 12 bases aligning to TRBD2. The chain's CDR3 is CASYGLAGGLSIETQYF. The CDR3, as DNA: TGTGCCTCCTACGGGCTAGCGGGGGGGCTTTCCATAGAGACCCAGTACTTC.